Each of the 12 T cell receptor beta chains below was sequenced from the same sample in a study of blood T cell repertoires in COVID-19. Method: immunoSEQ multiplex PCR; TCRdb's copy keeps in-frame clones and lacks some. This table has tens of thousands of clones, 78% appearing once. Source material: peripheral blood. Receptor source: a man aged 70 or older with COVID-19, enrolled during active disease.

The V call is TRBV5-6, the J call TRBJ1-5; tentatively, D is TRBD1 (6 bases). The CDR3 length is 13 residues. V shed 3 bases and J shed 2 bases, with 6 bases lying between them. CDR1 SGHDT and CDR2 YYEEEE come from the germline V gene. CDR3 loop: CASSSGGNQPQHF. CDR3 sequence (DNA): TGTGCCAGCAGCTCAGGGGGCAATCAGCCCCAGCATTTT.

This clone appeared a few times. J is TRBJ2-1 and V is TRBV6-2 or TRBV6-3; 9 bases are a match to TRBD2. The length of the CDR3 is 15 residues. After removal of 5 bases from V and 8 bases from J, the junction contained 10 bases not matched to a gene. Germline V lookup: CDR1 MNHEY, CDR2 SVGEGT. The CDR3 is CASSPRLAVNDEQFF. The CDR3 DNA follows: TGTGCCAGCAGTCCCCGACTAGCGGTGAATGATGAGCAGTTCTTC.

V and J are TRBV7-2 and TRBJ2-7, with 9 bases fitting TRBD2. The germline CDR1 and CDR2 sequences are SGHTA and FQGNSA. The CDR3 is 16 residues long. With V trimmed by 5 bases and J by 2 bases, 10 bases remained unmatched. This CDR3 is CASSTGLAPTPYEQYF. In DNA, the CDR3 is TGTGCCAGCAGCACTGGACTAGCGCCAACCCCCTACGAGCAGTACTTC.

This rearrangement joins TRBV6-2 or TRBV6-3 to TRBJ2-7; 7 nucleotides align to TRBD1. With V trimmed by 0 bases and J by 2 bases, 10 bases remained unmatched. CDR1 and CDR2 (germline): MNHEY, SVGEGT. The CDR3 extends over 17 amino acids. The CDR3 loop reads CASSYSREGQATYEQYF. The CDR3 DNA reads as TGTGCCAGCAGTTACTCGAGAGAAGGACAGGCCACCTACGAGCAGTACTTC.

The chain links TRBV30 to TRBJ2-7, with a possible D match to TRBD1 (6 bases). V was pared by 0 bases and J by 2 bases, with 11 bases between. Germline CDR1 GTSNPN, CDR2 SVGIG (reference sequence). The CDR3 extends over 14 amino acids. In nucleotides, the CDR3 is TGTGCCTGGAGTGTACTGCCAGGGGCCTACGAGCAGTACTTC. This translates into CAWSVLPGAYEQYF.

The chain recombines TRBV5-8 with TRBJ1-2, with D tentatively TRBD1 (5 bases). The CDR3 sequence is 18 residues long. Germline CDR1 SGHTS, CDR2 YDEGEE. V was pared by 2 bases and J by 0 bases, with 20 bases between. CDR3 in DNA: TGTGCCAGCAGCTTTCGGATTTGGGTGGGGCGTTCTAACTATGGCTACACCTTC. Residues: CASSFRIWVGRSNYGYTF.

CDR3 protein: CASNGAGGAYEQYF. The CDR3 bases are TGTGCCAGCAACGGTGCGGGGGGAGCCTACGAGCAGTACTTC. The rearrangement links TRBV6-6 to TRBJ2-7, with 8 bases lining up with TRBD2. Germline trimming cut 7 bases from V and 2 bases from J; bases unmatched to any gene: 7. The CDR3 has 14 amino acids. The germline CDR1 and CDR2 sequences are MNHNY and SVGAGI (reference sequence).

The chain carries TRBV6-5 and TRBJ2-2; 7 nucleotides line up with TRBD1. The CDR3 is made up of 15 amino acids. The germline V gene has CDR1 MNHEY and CDR2 SVGAGI. The junction had 4 bases not matched to a gene; V was cut back by 6 bases and J by 0 bases. CDR3 nucleotides: TGTGCCAGCAGAACTGGGACAGCGAACACCGGGGAGCTGTTTTTT. Its protein is CASRTGTANTGELFF.

This clone was counted a few times. The rearrangement uses TRBV28 and TRBJ1-1, with D unresolved. V shed 3 bases and J shed 5 bases, with 7 bases lying between them. The germline V gene has CDR1 MDHEN and CDR2 SYDVKM. The CDR3 runs to 12 residues. The CDR3 sequence: CASSLRQTEAFF. CDR3 coding DNA: TGTGCCAGCAGTTTGCGGCAGACTGAAGCTTTCTTT.

The gene calls are TRBV6-5 and TRBJ2-3; 8 positions match TRBD2. CDR3 length: 14 amino acids. Looked up from germline, CDR1 is MNHEY and CDR2 is SVGAGI. V lost 6 bases and J lost 0; bases outside the gene matches: 2. CDR3 coding DNA: TGTGCCAGCAGGATAGCGGGGAGCACAGATACGCAGTATTTT. Protein product: CASRIAGSTDTQYF.

The rearrangement joins TRBV7-2 to TRBJ1-1, with TRBD1 matching over 7 bases. After removal of 2 bases from V and 3 bases from J, the junction contained 3 bases not matched to a gene. Germline lookup yields CDR1 SGHTA and CDR2 FQGNSA. CDR3 length: 14 amino acids. CDR3 bases: TGTGCCAGCAGCTTACAGGGGGAGTACACTGAAGCTTTCTTT. It yields the protein CASSLQGEYTEAFF.

This clone was counted between two and nine times. The chain uses TRBV27 and TRBJ2-1; 10 positions match TRBD1. The CDR3 length is 14 residues. Germline V CDR1 and CDR2: MNHEY, SMNVEV (reference sequence). The ends lost 8 bases at V and 1 base at J; junction bases unmatched: 2. The CDR3 DNA is TGTGCCAGCGGACAGGGGGGGTCCTACAATGAGCAGTTCTTC. Translating gives CASGQGGSYNEQFF.